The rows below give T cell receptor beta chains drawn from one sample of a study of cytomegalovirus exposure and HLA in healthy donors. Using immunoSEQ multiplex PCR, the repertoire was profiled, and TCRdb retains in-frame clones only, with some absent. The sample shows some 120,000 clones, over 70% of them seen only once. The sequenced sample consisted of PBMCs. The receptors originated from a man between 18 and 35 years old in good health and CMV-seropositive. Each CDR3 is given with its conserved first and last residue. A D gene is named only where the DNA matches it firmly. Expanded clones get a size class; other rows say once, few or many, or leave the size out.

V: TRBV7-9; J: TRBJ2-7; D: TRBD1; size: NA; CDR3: CASRQGNEQYF; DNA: TGTGCCAGCAGACAGGGGAACGAGCAGTACTTC
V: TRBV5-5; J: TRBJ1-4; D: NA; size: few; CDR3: CASSPRISSPTNEKLFF; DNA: TGTGCCAGCAGCCCCCGAATTAGTAGTCCAACTAATGAAAAACTGTTTTTT
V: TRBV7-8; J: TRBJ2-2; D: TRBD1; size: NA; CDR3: CASSLPRQGPDTGELFF; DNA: TGTGCCAGCAGCTTGCCCCGACAGGGGCCAGACACCGGGGAGCTGTTTTTT
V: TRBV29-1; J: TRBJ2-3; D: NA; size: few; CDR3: CSVKIGQYTDTQYF; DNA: TGCAGCGTTAAAATTGGACAGTATACAGATACGCAGTATTTT
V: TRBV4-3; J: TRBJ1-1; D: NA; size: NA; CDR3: CASSQRVTGLSTEAFF; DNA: TGCGCCAGCAGCCAAAGGGTCACAGGACTATCTACTGAAGCTTTCTTT
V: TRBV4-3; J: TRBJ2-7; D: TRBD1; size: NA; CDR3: CASSQGTGPTYEQYF; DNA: TGCGCCAGCAGCCAAGGGACAGGTCCCACCTACGAGCAGTACTTC
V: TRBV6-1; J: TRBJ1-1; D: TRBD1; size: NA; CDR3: CAIVAGQGFF; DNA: TGTGCCATAGTGGCGGGACAGGGTTTCTTT
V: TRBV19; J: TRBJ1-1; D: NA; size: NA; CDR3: CASSIRQSFNTEAFF; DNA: TGTGCCAGTAGTATCAGGCAGAGCTTCAACACTGAAGCTTTCTTT
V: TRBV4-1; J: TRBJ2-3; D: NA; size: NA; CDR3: CASSQGDSDTDTQYF; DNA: TGCGCCAGCAGCCAGGGGGACTCGGACACAGATACGCAGTATTTT
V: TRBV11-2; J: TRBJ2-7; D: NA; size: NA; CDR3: CASSLEAVEYYEQYF; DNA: TGTGCCAGCAGCTTGGAAGCGGTAGAGTACTACGAGCAGTACTTC
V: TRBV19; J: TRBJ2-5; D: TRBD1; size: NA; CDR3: CASRRQGPKETQYF; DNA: TGTGCCAGTAGGCGACAGGGACCTAAAGAGACCCAGTACTTC
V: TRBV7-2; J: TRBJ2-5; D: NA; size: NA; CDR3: CASSLAGGLETQYF; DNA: TGTGCCAGCAGCTTAGCGGGGGGGCTTGAGACCCAGTACTTC
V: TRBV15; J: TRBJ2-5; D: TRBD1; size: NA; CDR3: CATSRDRTGPETQYF; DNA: TGTGCCACCAGCAGAGATCGGACAGGACCTGAGACCCAGTACTTC
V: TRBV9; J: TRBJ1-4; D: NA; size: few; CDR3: CASSAGGTQNEKLFF; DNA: TGTGCCAGCAGCGCGGGGGGGACCCAAAATGAAAAACTGTTTTTT
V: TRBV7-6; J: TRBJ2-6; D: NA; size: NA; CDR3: CASSAALGAGANVLTF; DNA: TGTGCCAGCAGCGCCGCCCTCGGGGCTGGGGCCAACGTCCTGACTTTC
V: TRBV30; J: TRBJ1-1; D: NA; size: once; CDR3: CARRLRNTEAFF; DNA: TGTGCCCGGCGGCTTCGAAACACTGAAGCTTTCTTT
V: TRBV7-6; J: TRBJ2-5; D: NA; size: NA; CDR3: CASSPRGETQYF; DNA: TGTGCCAGCAGCCCCCGGGGGGAGACCCAGTACTTC
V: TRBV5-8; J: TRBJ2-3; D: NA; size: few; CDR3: CASSLGGLPRVGDTQYF; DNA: TGTGCCAGCAGCTTGGGTGGTCTCCCGCGGGTAGGAGATACGCAGTATTTT
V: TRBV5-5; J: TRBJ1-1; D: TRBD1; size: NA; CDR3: CASSLDPGQIMNTEAFF; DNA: TGTGCCAGCAGCTTGGACCCGGGACAGATCATGAACACTGAAGCTTTCTTT
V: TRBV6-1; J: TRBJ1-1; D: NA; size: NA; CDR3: CASRPGTQNTEAFF; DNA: TGTGCCAGCCGTCCCGGGACACAGAACACTGAAGCTTTCTTT
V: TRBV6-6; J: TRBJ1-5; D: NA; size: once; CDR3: CASSVGGNQPQHF; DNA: TGTGCCAGCAGCGTCGGTGGCAATCAGCCCCAGCATTTT
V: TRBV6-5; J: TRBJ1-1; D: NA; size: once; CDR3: CASIRASGNTEAFF; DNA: TGTGCCAGCATCAGGGCCTCTGGAAACACTGAAGCTTTCTTT
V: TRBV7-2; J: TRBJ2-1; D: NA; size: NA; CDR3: CASSYRGYWEQFF; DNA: TGTGCCAGCAGCTACCGGGGGTACTGGGAGCAGTTCTTC
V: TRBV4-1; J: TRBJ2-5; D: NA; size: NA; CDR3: CANSQGLQETQYF; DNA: TGCGCCAACAGCCAAGGACTTCAAGAGACCCAGTACTTC
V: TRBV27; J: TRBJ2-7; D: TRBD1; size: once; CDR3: CASRPGTASSYEQYF; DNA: TGTGCCAGTCGACCTGGGACAGCGAGCTCCTACGAGCAGTACTTC
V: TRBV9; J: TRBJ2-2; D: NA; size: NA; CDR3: CASSGSTNTGELFF; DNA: TGTGCCAGCAGCGGCTCCACAAACACCGGGGAGCTGTTTTTT
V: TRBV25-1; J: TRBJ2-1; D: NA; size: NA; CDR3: CASSEYRAGYNEQFF; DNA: TGTGCCAGCAGTGAATATCGGGCGGGTTACAATGAGCAGTTCTTC
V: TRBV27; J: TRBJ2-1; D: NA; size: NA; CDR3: CASSLSEASSYNEQFF; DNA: TGTGCCAGCAGTTTATCGGAGGCTAGCTCCTACAATGAGCAGTTCTTC
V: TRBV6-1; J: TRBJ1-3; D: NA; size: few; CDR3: CASSDYREWSGNTIYF; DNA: TGTGCCAGCAGTGACTACAGGGAATGGTCTGGAAACACCATATATTTT
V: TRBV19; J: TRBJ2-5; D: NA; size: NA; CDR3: CASSPHRQETQYF; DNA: TGTGCCAGTAGTCCTCACAGACAAGAGACCCAGTACTTC
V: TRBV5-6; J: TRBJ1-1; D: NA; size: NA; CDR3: CASSLDRAVTEAFF; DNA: TGTGCCAGCAGCTTGGACAGGGCCGTCACTGAAGCTTTCTTT
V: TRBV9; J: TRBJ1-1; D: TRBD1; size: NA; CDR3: CASTQGAYTEAFF; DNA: TGTGCCAGCACACAGGGGGCTTACACTGAAGCTTTCTTT
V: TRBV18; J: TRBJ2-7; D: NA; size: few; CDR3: CASSSDKIGYEQYF; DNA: TGTGCCAGCTCATCCGACAAGATTGGCTACGAGCAGTACTTC
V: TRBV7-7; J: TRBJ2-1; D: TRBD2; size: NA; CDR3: CASSPGGNNEQFF; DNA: TGTGCTAGCAGCCCCGGGGGGAACAATGAGCAGTTCTTC
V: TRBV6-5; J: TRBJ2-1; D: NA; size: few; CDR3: CASSPITSVTEQFF; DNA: TGTGCCAGCAGCCCGATTACTAGTGTTACTGAGCAGTTCTTC
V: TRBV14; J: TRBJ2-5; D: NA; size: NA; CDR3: CASSQGGAKTQYF; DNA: TGTGCCAGCAGCCAAGGGGGAGCTAAGACCCAGTACTTC
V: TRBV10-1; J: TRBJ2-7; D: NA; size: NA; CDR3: CASSVSGSYEQYF; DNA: TGCGCCAGCAGTGTTTCAGGTTCCTACGAGCAGTACTTC
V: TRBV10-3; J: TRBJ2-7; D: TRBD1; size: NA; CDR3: CAIAEGQASYEQYF; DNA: TGTGCCATCGCGGAGGGACAGGCGTCCTACGAGCAGTACTTC
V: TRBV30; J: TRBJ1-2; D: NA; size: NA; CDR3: CAWSVWFGGALDGYTF; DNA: TGTGCCTGGAGTGTCTGGTTCGGGGGAGCCTTAGATGGCTACACCTTC
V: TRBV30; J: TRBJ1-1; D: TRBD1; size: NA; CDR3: CAWIRPDRGSNTEAFF; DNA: TGTGCCTGGATCCGCCCGGACAGGGGTTCAAACACTGAAGCTTTCTTT
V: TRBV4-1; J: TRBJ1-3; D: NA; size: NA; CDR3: CASSSPTDPGNTIYF; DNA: TGCGCCAGCAGCTCGCCTACAGATCCTGGAAACACCATATATTTT
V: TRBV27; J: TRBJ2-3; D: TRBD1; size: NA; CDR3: CASRGQGSTDTQYF; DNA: TGTGCCAGCAGAGGACAGGGGAGCACAGATACGCAGTATTTT
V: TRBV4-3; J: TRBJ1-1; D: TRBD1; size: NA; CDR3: CASSQSNRGNTEAFF; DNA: TGCGCCAGCAGCCAAAGCAACAGGGGTAACACTGAAGCTTTCTTT
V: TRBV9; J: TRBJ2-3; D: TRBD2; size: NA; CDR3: CASSVATSGGDTQYF; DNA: TGTGCCAGCAGCGTAGCTACTAGCGGGGGAGATACGCAGTATTTT
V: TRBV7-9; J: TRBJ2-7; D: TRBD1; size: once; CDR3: CASSLDRDEQYF; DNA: TGTGCCAGCAGCCTTGACAGGGACGAGCAGTACTTC
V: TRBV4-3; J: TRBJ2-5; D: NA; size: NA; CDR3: CASSQNGAGQQETQYF; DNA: TGCGCCAGCAGCCAAAACGGGGCGGGACAGCAAGAGACCCAGTACTTC
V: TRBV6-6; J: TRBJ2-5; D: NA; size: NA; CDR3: CASSYSYARKETQYF; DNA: TGTGCCAGCAGTTACTCCTATGCCCGTAAGGAGACCCAGTACTTC
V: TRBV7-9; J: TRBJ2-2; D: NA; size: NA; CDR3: CARAEGATGELFF; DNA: TGTGCCAGGGCGGAGGGGGCTACCGGGGAGCTGTTTTTT
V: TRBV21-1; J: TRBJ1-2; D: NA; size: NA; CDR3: CASHWVGAPVMTRGYTF; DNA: TGTGCCAGCCACTGGGTGGGGGCCCCTGTTATGACGCGTGGCTACACCTTC
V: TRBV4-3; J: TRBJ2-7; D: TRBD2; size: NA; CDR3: CASSQDLGWEGIYEQYF; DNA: TGCGCCAGCAGCCAAGATCTGGGGTGGGAGGGGATATACGAGCAGTACTTC
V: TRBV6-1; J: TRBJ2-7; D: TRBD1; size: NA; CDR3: CASSESEGAAEQYF; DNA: TGTGCCAGCAGTGAATCAGAGGGGGCGGCCGAGCAGTACTTC